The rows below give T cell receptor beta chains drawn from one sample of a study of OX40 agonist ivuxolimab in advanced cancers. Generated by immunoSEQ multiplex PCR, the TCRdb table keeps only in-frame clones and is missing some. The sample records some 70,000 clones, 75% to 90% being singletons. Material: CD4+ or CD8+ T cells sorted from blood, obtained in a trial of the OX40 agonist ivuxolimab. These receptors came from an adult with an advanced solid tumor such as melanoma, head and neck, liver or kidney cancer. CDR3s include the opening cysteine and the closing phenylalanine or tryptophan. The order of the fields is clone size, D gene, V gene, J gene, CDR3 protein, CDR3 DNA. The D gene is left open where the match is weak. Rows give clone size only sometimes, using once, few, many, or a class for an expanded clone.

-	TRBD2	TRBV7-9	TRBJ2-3	CASTPGGTQYF	TGTGCCAGCACACCGGGAGGTACGCAGTATTTT
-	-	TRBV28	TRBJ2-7	CASSPVQYYEQYF	TGTGCCAGCAGTCCGGTGCAGTACTACGAGCAGTACTTC
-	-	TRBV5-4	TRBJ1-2	CASRGQRHDYGYTF	TGTGCCAGCAGAGGACAGAGACACGACTATGGCTACACCTTC
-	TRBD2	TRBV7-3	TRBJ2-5	CASSFGGGDETQYF	TGTGCCAGCAGCTTTGGGGGAGGGGACGAGACCCAGTACTTC
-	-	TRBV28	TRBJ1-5	CASSVQEAGQPQHF	TGTGCCAGCAGTGTACAGGAGGCGGGACAGCCCCAGCATTTT
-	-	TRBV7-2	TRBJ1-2	CASSLPGTSAPYGYTF	TGTGCCAGCAGCTTACCGGGGACATCAGCCCCCTATGGCTACACCTTC
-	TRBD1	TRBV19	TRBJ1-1	CASSPRTTGYRLNTEAFF	TGTGCCAGTAGTCCGCGAACGACAGGGTACAGACTTAACACTGAAGCTTTCTTT
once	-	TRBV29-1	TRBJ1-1	CSATGLKNTEAFF	TGCAGCGCAACAGGGTTAAAGAACACTGAAGCTTTCTTT
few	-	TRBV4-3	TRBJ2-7	CASSQETGMNTYEQYF	TGCGCCAGCAGCCAAGAAACGGGAATGAACACCTACGAGCAGTACTTC
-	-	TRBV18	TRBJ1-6	CASSPTGGSNSPLHF	TGTGCCAGCTCACCGACTGGGGGTTCCAATTCACCCCTCCACTTT
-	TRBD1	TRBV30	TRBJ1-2	CASQGQGRSGYTF	TGTGCCTCCCAGGGACAGGGAAGAAGTGGCTACACCTTC
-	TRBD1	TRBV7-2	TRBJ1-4	CASSSRQGGDEKLFF	TGTGCCAGCAGCTCCCGACAGGGGGGGGATGAAAAACTGTTTTTT
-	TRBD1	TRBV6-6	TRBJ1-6	CASSYSDRRVFLF	TGTGCCAGCAGTTACTCGGACAGGAGGGTATTCCTTTTT
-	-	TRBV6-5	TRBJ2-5	CASSYEGGRTQYF	TGTGCCAGCAGTTATGAAGGGGGTAGGACCCAGTACTTC
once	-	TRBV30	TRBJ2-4	CAWSGSRLAKNIQYF	TGTGCCTGGAGTGGTTCTAGGCTAGCCAAAAACATTCAGTACTTC
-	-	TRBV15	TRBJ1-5	CATKPGEPRGNQPQHF	TGTGCCACCAAACCCGGGGAACCGCGGGGCAATCAGCCCCAGCATTTT
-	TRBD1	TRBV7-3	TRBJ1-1	CASSLKAAGGREAFF	TGTGCCAGCAGCTTAAAGGCAGCAGGGGGTAGAGAAGCTTTCTTT
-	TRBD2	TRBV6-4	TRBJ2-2	CASSRGELGGGSRELFF	TGTGCCAGCAGTCGTGGCGAGCTGGGCGGGGGTTCTCGGGAGCTGTTTTTT
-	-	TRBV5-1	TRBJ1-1	CASSQGGHDTEAFF	TGCGCCAGCAGCCAAGGGGGTCACGACACTGAAGCTTTCTTT
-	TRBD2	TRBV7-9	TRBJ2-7	CASSLGASGTYEQYF	TGTGCCAGCAGCTTAGGTGCCAGCGGGACCTACGAGCAGTACTTC
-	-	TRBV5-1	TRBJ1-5	CASSLVGGGGNQPQHF	TGCGCCAGCAGCTTGGTCGGGGGAGGGGGCAATCAGCCCCAGCATTTT
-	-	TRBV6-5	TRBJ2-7	CASSYSANSYEQYF	TGTGCCAGCAGTTATTCAGCGAACTCCTACGAGCAGTACTTC
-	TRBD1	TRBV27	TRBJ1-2	CASSDRGFGYTF	TGTGCCAGCTCAGACAGGGGGTTTGGCTACACCTTC
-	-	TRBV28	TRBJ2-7	CASSSGFSAIYEQYF	TGTGCCAGCAGCAGTGGTTTTAGCGCAATCTACGAGCAGTACTTC
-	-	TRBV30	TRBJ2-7	CAWSRGLYEQYF	TGTGCCTGGAGTCGGGGCCTCTACGAGCAGTACTTC
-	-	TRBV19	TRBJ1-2	CASRVRQDNYGYTF	TGTGCCAGCCGCGTCAGACAGGATAACTATGGCTACACCTTC
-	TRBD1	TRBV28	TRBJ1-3	CASSWDRGSGNTIYF	TGTGCCAGCAGTTGGGACAGGGGCTCTGGAAACACCATATATTTT
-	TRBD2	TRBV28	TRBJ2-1	CASLGGTSVRNEQFF	TGTGCCAGCCTGGGGGGGACTAGCGTCCGCAATGAGCAGTTCTTC
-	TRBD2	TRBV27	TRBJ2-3	CASSLRAGWTDTQYF	TGTGCCAGCAGTTTACGAGCGGGATGGACAGATACGCAGTATTTT
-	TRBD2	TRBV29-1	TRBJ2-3	CSGAGGADTQYF	TGCAGCGGAGCGGGAGGCGCAGATACGCAGTATTTT
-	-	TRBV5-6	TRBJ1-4	CASSRAAYNEKLFF	TGTGCCAGCAGCAGAGCAGCTTATAATGAAAAACTGTTTTTT
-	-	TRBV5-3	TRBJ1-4	CARSLITETWATNEKLFF	TGTGCCAGAAGCTTAATTACAGAGACCTGGGCAACTAATGAAAAACTGTTTTTT
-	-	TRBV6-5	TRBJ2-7	CASSYSGGSYEQYF	TGTGCCAGCAGTTACTCGGGGGGATCTTACGAGCAGTACTTC